This T cell receptor beta chain was identified in a study of blood T cell repertoires in COVID-19. Study in general: Whether acute or convalescent, the COVID-19 samples came from the United States, Italy and Spain. The analysed material was cDNA or gDNA that came from T cells, B-cell-depleted T cells, or PBMCs.

This clone was recorded a few times. Seattle enrolled patients during active infection and tracked them longitudinally. In the original analysis: Nucleated cell number was recorded as an estimate derived from reference gene primer amplification. Sequencing used immunoSEQ multiplex PCR; TCRdb keeps in-frame clones, though not all of them. V and J calls plus clone size are reproduced from that table; the DNA served to infer D and trimming. This table has roughly 250,000 clones, about 85% appearing once. J lost 7 bases, V lost 6 bases, and 11 bases had no gene match. CDR1 is LNHDA, CDR2 SQIVND, per germline (reference sequence). The CDR3 sequence is 16 residues long.

Sequencing was carried out using peripheral blood. This clonotype was sampled from a human donor with COVID-19, enrolled during active disease. The donor label of this sample is uncertain. The rearrangement links TRBV19 to TRBJ2-7; 14 nucleotides match TRBD2. CDR3 residues: CASSLPGLAGVGEQYF. For the CDR3, the DNA is TGTGCCAGTAGCTTACCGGGACTAGCGGGAGTAGGGGAGCAGTACTTC.